This TCR beta chain stems from a study of PD-L1 blockade in urothelial cancer. Looking at the study overall: In terms of prior chemotherapy, patients had received 0 to 3 regimens. Among blood samples, the median T cell count was some 140,000.

Data came from immunoSEQ multiplex PCR; TCRdb stores just in-frame clones and leaves some out. This table holds 58,000 or so clones, roughly 79% found once. This CDR3 contains 17 residues. Documented time point: pretreatment peripheral blood. Patients' urothelial carcinoma was locally advanced or metastatic. All patients handed over anywhere from 1 to 8 samples, pretreatment and on-treatment. This clonotype originated in a man between 70 and 80 years old with urothelial cancer. V and J are TRBV1 and TRBJ2-7; TRBD2 is taken as the D call from the table, unchecked against the DNA. TRBV1 is tagged as a pseudogene. The sequencing here drew on PBMCs, taken around atezolizumab (anti-PD-L1) treatment. CDR3 sequence reads: CTSSQGELAGVWYEQYF. Here the CDR3 DNA reads TGCACCAGCAGCCAAGGTGAACTAGCGGGAGTGTGGTACGAGCAGTACTTC.